This T cell receptor beta chain derives from a study of memory CD4+ T cells and cytomegalovirus serostatus. Germline assignment: CDR1 SGHTA and CDR2 FQGNSA. CDR3 length: 12 residues. V was shortened by 4 bases and J by 9 bases, with 9 bases between the two germline ends. Broader study findings: Repertoires predicted CMV serostatus with median bootstrapped AUC of approximately 0.95.

The method was immunoSEQ multiplex PCR; TCRdb's version includes in-frame clones alone and lacks a portion of them. The table includes 56,000 or so clones, 82% detected once. In its sample, this clone was seen once. Its antigen remains unidentified. Single viable CD3+CD4+CD8-CD45RO+ cells were sorted as the memory CD4+ T cells. Sequenced: memory CD4+ T cells from blood. The V call is TRBV7-2, the J call TRBJ1-4; possibly TRBD1 for D (6 bases). The clonotype was recovered from an adult in good health and CMV-seronegative. CDR3 sequence reads: CASSWDTKKLFF. The CDR3 coding sequence is TGTGCCAGCAGCTGGGACACTAAAAAACTGTTTTTT.